This T cell receptor beta chain was profiled in a study of patients and donors after allogeneic stem cell transplantation. This clonotype has a count of ten or more. TCRdb fed the RT-PCR reads into MiXCR, producing one record per CDR3 protein. The table lists under 95,000 distinct CDR3 sequences, 5% of them singletons. The CDR3 is 16 amino acids. V shed 6 bases and J shed 1 base, with 21 bases lying between them. The V gene's germline CDR1 is DFQATT and CDR2 SNEGSKA (reference sequence). The chain couples TRBV20-1 to TRBJ2-5; a possible D gene is TRBD2 (5 bases). The TCR sequence derives from a human donor who was either an allogeneic HSCT recipient or a stem cell or donor lymphocyte infusion donor (not recorded which). It is not recorded whose cells these are; they may come from a transplant donor. The specimen was blood, either unsorted or a sorted T cell fraction (not recorded which). CDR3 residues: CSARSLEIAGQETQYF. The DNA of the CDR3 is TGCAGTGCCAGATCATTAGAGATTGCGGGCCAAGAGACCCAGTACTTC.